This T cell receptor beta chain was identified during a study of identifying expanded T cells in peripheral blood. Libraries were prepared by immunoSEQ multiplex PCR; TCRdb keeps only in-frame clonotypes and omits some of them. The sample contains approximately 79,000 clones, 85% to 90% of which appear only once. Trimming took off 2 bases at V and 0 bases at J, with 8 bases between the two ends. Per germline, CDR1 SGHVS and CDR2 FQNEAQ. CDR3 length: 15 amino acids. The TCR originated in a person between 18 and 75 years old in good health. The chain links TRBV7-8 to TRBJ1-5; D uncertain. The sample comprised blood. CDR3 loop: CASSLSGYSNQPQHF. CDR3 sequence (DNA): TGTGCCAGCAGCTTATCTGGGTATAGCAATCAGCCCCAGCATTTT.